Each of the 12 T cell receptor beta chains below was sequenced from the same sample in a study of T-cell memory formation after mild COVID-19. TCRdb passed the 5' RACE reads through MiXCR, listing each CDR3 protein once. The sample includes 110,000 or so distinct CDR3 sequences, 20% to 25% of them seen just once. Sample: PBMCs or a T cell subset sorted from them (not recorded which). The receptors were sampled from a man aged 18 to 30 who had mild COVID-19 (a few samples of this study predate the infection). Cell type and time point are not known.

This CDR3 reads CASSNSGGVSYEQYF. In DNA, the CDR3 is TGCGCCAGCAGCAATAGCGGGGGGGTCTCCTACGAGCAGTACTTC. The chain carries TRBV5-1 and TRBJ2-7; 11 bases line up with TRBD2. The CDR3 has 15 residues. In germline, CDR1 is SGHRS, CDR2 YFSETQ. V was pared by 4 bases and J by 0 bases, with 3 bases of the junction left unmatched.

The chain joins TRBV7-9 to TRBJ1-3; D gene ambiguous. V lost 5 bases to trimming and J lost 0 bases, with 5 bases between them. The CDR3 consists of 13 residues. Germline lookup yields CDR1 SEHNR and CDR2 FQNEAQ (reference sequence). CDR3 loop: CASSVVSGNTIYF. In nucleotides, the CDR3 is TGTGCCAGCAGCGTGGTCTCTGGAAACACCATATATTTT.

This clonotype was detected a few times. This chain connects TRBV27 to TRBJ1-5; D unresolved. Germline-derived CDR1 and CDR2 are MNHEY and SMNVEV (reference sequence). The CDR3 extends over 16 amino acids. Trimming removed 7 bases at V and 2 bases at J, with 18 bases between. CDR3 amino acids: CASNTKGGNGNQPQHF. CDR3 sequence (DNA): TGTGCCAGCAACACTAAAGGAGGGAATGGCAATCAGCCCCAGCATTTT.

This chain joins TRBV20-1 and TRBJ2-2, with 7 bases matching TRBD2. This CDR3 region has 16 residues. Germline CDR1 and CDR2: DFQATT and SNEGSKA (reference sequence). V gave up 2 bases and J gave up 5 bases; unmatched junction bases: 11. This chain's CDR3 is CSARLKRGLETGELFF. Here the CDR3 DNA reads TGCAGTGCTAGACTTAAGCGGGGACTTGAAACCGGGGAGCTGTTTTTT.

This clonotype has only a few counts. Here the CDR3 reads CASSYSDRGKGQYF. CDR3 bases: TGTGCCAGCAGTTACAGTGACCGCGGAAAGGGGCAGTACTTC. This chain joins TRBV6-5 and TRBJ2-7; D uncertain. Germline CDR1 is MNHEY and CDR2 is SVGAGI. V lost 2 bases and J 9 bases, leaving 17 bases between the germline ends. This CDR3 comprises 14 residues.

A few counts support this clonotype. The V call is TRBV6-2 or TRBV6-3, the J call TRBJ2-1, with D perhaps being TRBD1 or TRBD2 (6 bases each). Trimming took 6 bases from V and 6 from J, leaving 9 bases between them. Germline CDR1 is MNHEY and CDR2 is SVGEGT. This CDR3 region has 12 residues. The CDR3 is CASSGGVNEQFF. DNA for the CDR3: TGTGCCAGCAGCGGGGGCGTCAATGAGCAGTTCTTC.

The gene calls are TRBV7-2 and TRBJ2-1; TRBD2 matches 8 bases. CDR3 length: 14 residues. The junction had 4 bases not matched to a gene; V was cut back by 5 bases and J by 4 bases. The germline V gene has CDR1 SGHTA and CDR2 FQGNSA. The DNA of the CDR3 is TGTGCCAGCAGCCAAACTAGCGGATACAATGAGCAGTTCTTC. Its protein is CASSQTSGYNEQFF.

CDR3 amino acids: CASSPPQGGNQPQHF. DNA for the CDR3: TGTGCCAGCAGCCCTCCCCAGGGGGGCAATCAGCCCCAGCATTTT. V and J are TRBV14 and TRBJ1-5; 7 nucleotides match TRBD1. CDR1 is SGHDN and CDR2 is FVKESK in the germline V gene. The junction had 5 bases not matched to a gene; V was cut back by 4 bases and J by 2 bases. CDR3 length: 15 residues.

This sequence joins TRBV4-1 and TRBJ1-2; 12 bases map to TRBD1. V shed 1 base, J shed 7 bases, and the junction held 4 bases outside the gene matches. CDR3 size: 15 residues. In germline, CDR1 is MGHRA, CDR2 YSYEKL. CDR3 protein: CASSQGRDRGPGYTF. In nucleotides, the CDR3 is TGCGCCAGCAGCCAAGGCCGGGACAGGGGGCCTGGCTACACCTTC.

This chain joins TRBV27 and TRBJ2-1; D remains ambiguous. V lost 6 bases and J lost 8, with 8 bases in between. This CDR3 contains 11 residues. The germline CDR1 and CDR2 sequences are MNHEY and SMNVEV (reference sequence). This CDR3 is CASRTGYEQFF. The CDR3 DNA sequence: TGTGCCAGCAGGACCGGATATGAGCAGTTCTTC.

This clonotype has only a few counts. The genes are TRBV9 and TRBJ2-2; D gene unclear. Trimming stripped 1 base from V and 6 bases from J, with 4 bases between. This CDR3 has 12 residues. Looked up from germline, CDR1 is SGDLS and CDR2 is YYNGEE. The CDR3 reads CASSVSAGELFF. The CDR3, as DNA: TGTGCCAGCAGCGTATCAGCCGGGGAGCTGTTTTTT.

V usage is TRBV20-1 and J usage is TRBJ2-7, with D tentatively TRBD1 (5 bases). V shed 4 bases and J shed 4 bases, with 8 bases lying between them. The CDR3 extends over 11 amino acids. Germline V gene lookup returns CDR1 DFQATT and CDR2 SNEGSKA (reference sequence). The CDR3 protein is CSAIQGYEQYF. DNA of the CDR3: TGCAGTGCTATTCAGGGTTACGAGCAGTACTTC.